The 8 T cell receptor beta chains below were found in one sample sequenced in a study of human T cells and chemical hapten exposure. Described time point: patch test 2, 6 weeks after DPC sensitization. The sample's treatment: therapeutic diphenylcyclopropenone sensitization with weekly scalp DPC. MiXCR, applied by TCRdb to the RACE reads, yields one record per CDR3 protein. The sample shows nearly 95,000 distinct CDR3 sequences, about 10% of them seen only once. Sequences were derived from whole blood, sampled in connection with sensitization to the hapten diphenylcyclopropenone (DPC). These receptors originate from a man aged 40-49 years with alopecia areata. Some clones in this sample may be carry-over from other donors' samples.

The chain recombines TRBV20-1 with TRBJ2-1; 10 bases are shared with TRBD2. With 5 bases clipped from V and 9 bases from J, the junction kept 10 bases outside the gene matches. From germline, CDR1 is DFQATT and CDR2 SNEGSKA (reference sequence). CDR3 length: 14 residues. DNA of the CDR3: TGCAGTGCTCCTAGAGCGGGAGGGGGTGGTGAGCAGTTCTTC. This translates into CSAPRAGGGGEQFF.

The chain couples TRBV19 to TRBJ1-4; D perhaps matches TRBD1 (5 bases). V was shortened by 3 bases and J by 7 bases, with 24 bases between the two germline ends. Germline V CDR1 and CDR2: LNHDA, SQIVND (reference sequence). This CDR3 contains 18 residues. CDR3 sequence: CASSISLGGATVGEKLFF. CDR3 sequence (DNA): TGTGCCAGTAGTATTTCCCTCGGAGGGGCGACAGTTGGTGAAAAACTGTTTTTT. Using reference TRBV19 and TRBJ1-4 for the parts outside the CDR3, the full variable domain is DGGITQSPKYLFRKEGQNVTLSCEQNLNHDAMYWYRQDPGQGLRLIYYSQIVNDFQKGDIAEGYSVSREKKESFPLTVTSAQKNPTAFYLCASSISLGGATVGEKLFFGSGTQLSVL.

V gene TRBV6-5 combines with J gene TRBJ2-3, with 9 positions matching TRBD2. Per germline, CDR1 MNHEY and CDR2 SVGAGI. V shed 1 base and J 3 bases; nucleotides not matched to a gene: 2. This CDR3 region has 15 residues. CDR3 DNA: TGTGCCAGCAGTTACTATAGCGGGAGAACAGATACGCAGTATTTT. It codes for CASSYYSGRTDTQYF.

There are a few counts of this clonotype. The V call is TRBV3-1, the J call TRBJ2-1; maybe TRBD2 (5 bases). The V gene lost 1 base and the J gene lost 6 bases, with 13 bases spanning the gap. CDR1 is LGHDT, CDR2 YNNKEL, per germline (reference sequence). The CDR3 is 15 amino acids. The CDR3 region has the DNA TGTGCCAGCAGCCAAGGGAACGGGAATCCCAATGAGCAGTTCTTC. It translates to CASSQGNGNPNEQFF.

V usage is TRBV20-1 and J usage is TRBJ1-1; D possibly corresponds to TRBD1 (6 bases). Germline lookup yields CDR1 DFQATT and CDR2 SNEGSKA (reference sequence). CDR3 length: 11 amino acids. V lost 0 bases and J 13 bases, leaving 12 bases between the germline ends. This CDR3 is CSARDAAGDFF. CDR3 coding DNA: TGCAGTGCTAGAGATGCGGCAGGGGATTTCTTT.

The J gene is TRBJ2-7, the V gene TRBV28; 9 nucleotides align to TRBD2. Germline V gene lookup returns CDR1 MDHEN and CDR2 SYDVKM. This CDR3 has 17 amino acids. After removal of 5 bases from V and 4 bases from J, the junction contained 15 bases not matched to a gene. The CDR3 DNA reads as TGTGCCAGCAGTCCAATTCTAGCGGGAAGGAGGGGGTACGAGCAGTACTTC. This codes for CASSPILAGRRGYEQYF.

The chain combines TRBV10-3 with TRBJ2-3; 11 bases are a match to TRBD2. Looked up from germline, CDR1 is ENHRY and CDR2 is SYGVKD. Trimming removed 6 bases from V and 3 bases from J; junction bases left unmatched: 5. The CDR3 consists of 15 residues. CDR3 sequence: CAIRPTSGITDTQYF. The CDR3 DNA reads as TGTGCCATCAGACCGACTAGCGGGATTACAGATACGCAGTATTTT.

V is TRBV20-1 and J is TRBJ2-3; a possible D gene is TRBD2 (6 bases). V was cut by 6 bases and J by 4 bases, with 20 bases left in between. The V gene's germline CDR1 is DFQATT and CDR2 SNEGSKA (reference sequence). This CDR3 comprises 15 residues. The DNA of the CDR3 is TGCAGTGCCAACACTCCGGGAGTTCGCCCAGATACGCAGTATTTT. This sequence encodes CSANTPGVRPDTQYF.